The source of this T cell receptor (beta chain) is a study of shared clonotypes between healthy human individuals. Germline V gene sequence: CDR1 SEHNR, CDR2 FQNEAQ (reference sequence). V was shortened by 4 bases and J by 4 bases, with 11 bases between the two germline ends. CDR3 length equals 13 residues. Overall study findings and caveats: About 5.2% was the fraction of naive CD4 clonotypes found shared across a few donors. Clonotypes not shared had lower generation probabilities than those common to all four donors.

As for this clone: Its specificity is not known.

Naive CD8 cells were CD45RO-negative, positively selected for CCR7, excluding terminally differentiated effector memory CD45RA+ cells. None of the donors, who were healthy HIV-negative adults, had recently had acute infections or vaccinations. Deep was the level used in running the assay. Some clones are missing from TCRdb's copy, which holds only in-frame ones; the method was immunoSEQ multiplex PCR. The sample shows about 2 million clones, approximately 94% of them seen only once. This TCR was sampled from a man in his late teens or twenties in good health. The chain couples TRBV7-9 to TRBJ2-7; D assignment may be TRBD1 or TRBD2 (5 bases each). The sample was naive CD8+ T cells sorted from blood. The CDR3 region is CASSSGRTYEQYF. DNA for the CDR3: TGTGCCAGCAGCTCGGGACGTACTTACGAGCAGTACTTC.